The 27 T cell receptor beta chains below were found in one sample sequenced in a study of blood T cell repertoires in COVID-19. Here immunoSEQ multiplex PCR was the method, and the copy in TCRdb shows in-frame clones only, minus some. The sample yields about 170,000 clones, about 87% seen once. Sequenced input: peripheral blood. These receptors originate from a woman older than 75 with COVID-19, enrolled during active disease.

In DNA form, the CDR3 reads TGTGCCAGCAGCCAATGGAGGTCACTAGCGCACGAGCAGTACTTC. Translation: CASSQWRSLAHEQYF. The J gene is TRBJ2-7, the V gene TRBV14; 7 bases align to TRBD2. The junction had 9 bases not matched to a gene; V was cut back by 2 bases and J by 5 bases. CDR3 size: 15 residues. CDR1 SGHDN and CDR2 FVKESK come from the germline V gene.

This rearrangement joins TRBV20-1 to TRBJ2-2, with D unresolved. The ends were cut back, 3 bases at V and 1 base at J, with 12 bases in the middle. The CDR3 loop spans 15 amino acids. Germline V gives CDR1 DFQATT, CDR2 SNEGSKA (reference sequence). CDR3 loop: CSASGPLQNTGELFF. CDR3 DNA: TGCAGTGCTAGTGGTCCACTCCAGAACACCGGGGAGCTGTTTTTT.

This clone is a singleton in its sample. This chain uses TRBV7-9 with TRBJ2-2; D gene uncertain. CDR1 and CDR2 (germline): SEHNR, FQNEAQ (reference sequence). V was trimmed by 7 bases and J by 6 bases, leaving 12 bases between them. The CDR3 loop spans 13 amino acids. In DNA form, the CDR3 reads TGTGCCAGCACCCTAACCCCTCCCGGGGAGCTGTTTTTT. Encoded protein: CASTLTPPGELFF.

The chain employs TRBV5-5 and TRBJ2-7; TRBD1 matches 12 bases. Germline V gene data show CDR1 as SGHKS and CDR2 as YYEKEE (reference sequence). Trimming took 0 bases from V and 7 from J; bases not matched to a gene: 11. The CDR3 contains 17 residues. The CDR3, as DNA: TGTGCCAGCAGCTTGGGTGGTGGGGGGACAGGGGGCTATGAGCAGTACTTC. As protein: CASSLGGGGTGGYEQYF.

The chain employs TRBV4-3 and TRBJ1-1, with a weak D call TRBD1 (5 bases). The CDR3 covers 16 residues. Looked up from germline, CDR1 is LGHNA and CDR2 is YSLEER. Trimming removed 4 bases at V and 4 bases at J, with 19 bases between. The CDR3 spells CASSPLGTPRVTEAFF. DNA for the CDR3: TGCGCCAGCAGCCCACTCGGGACTCCGAGGGTCACTGAAGCTTTCTTT.

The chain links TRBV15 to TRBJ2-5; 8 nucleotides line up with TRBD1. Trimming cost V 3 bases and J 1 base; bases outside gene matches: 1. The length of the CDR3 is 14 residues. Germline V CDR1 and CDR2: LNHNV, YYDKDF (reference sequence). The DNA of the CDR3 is TGTGCCACCAGCAGGGACAGGGCCCAAGAGACCCAGTACTTC. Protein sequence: CATSRDRAQETQYF.

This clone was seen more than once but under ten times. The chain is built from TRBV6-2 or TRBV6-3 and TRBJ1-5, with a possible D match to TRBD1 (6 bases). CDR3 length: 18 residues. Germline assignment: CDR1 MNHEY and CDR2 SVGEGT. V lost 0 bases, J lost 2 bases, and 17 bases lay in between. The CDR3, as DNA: TGTGCCAGCAGTTACTCGACATCCAACAGGGTGGGCAATCAGCCCCAGCATTTT. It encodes CASSYSTSNRVGNQPQHF.

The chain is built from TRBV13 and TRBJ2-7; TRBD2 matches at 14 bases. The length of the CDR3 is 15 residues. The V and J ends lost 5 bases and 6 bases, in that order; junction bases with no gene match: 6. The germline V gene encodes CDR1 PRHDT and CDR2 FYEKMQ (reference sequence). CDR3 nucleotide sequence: TGTGCCAGCAGCCCGGGACTAGCGGGAGTTATCGAGCAGTACTTC. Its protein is CASSPGLAGVIEQYF.

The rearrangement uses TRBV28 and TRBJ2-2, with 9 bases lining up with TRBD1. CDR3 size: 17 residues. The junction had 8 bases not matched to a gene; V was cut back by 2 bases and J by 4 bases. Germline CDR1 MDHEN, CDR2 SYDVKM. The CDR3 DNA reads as TGTGCCAGCAGTTTAGGACAGGGGATAGGAGGCACCGGGGAGCTGTTTTTT. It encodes CASSLGQGIGGTGELFF.

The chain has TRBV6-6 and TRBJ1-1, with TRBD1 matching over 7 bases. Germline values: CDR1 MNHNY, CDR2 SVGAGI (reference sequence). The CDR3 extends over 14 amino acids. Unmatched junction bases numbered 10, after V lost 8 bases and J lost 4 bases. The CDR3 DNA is TGTGCCAGCGGGTCAGGGGGTATAAGCACTGAAGCTTTCTTT. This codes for CASGSGGISTEAFF.

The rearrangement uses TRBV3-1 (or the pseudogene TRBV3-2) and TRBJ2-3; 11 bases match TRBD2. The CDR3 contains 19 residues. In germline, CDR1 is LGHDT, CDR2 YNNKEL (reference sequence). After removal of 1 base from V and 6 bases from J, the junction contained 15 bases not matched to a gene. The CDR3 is CASSQGRLAGPFPMDTQYF. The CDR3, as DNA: TGTGCCAGCAGCCAAGGGCGACTAGCGGGACCCTTTCCCATGGATACGCAGTATTTT.

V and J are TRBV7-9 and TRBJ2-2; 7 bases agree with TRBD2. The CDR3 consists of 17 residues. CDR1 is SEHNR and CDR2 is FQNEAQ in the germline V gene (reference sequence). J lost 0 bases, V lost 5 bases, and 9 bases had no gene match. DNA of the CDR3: TGTGCCAGCAGCACGCCACTAGCGAGTTCGAACACCGGGGAGCTGTTTTTT. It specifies CASSTPLASSNTGELFF.

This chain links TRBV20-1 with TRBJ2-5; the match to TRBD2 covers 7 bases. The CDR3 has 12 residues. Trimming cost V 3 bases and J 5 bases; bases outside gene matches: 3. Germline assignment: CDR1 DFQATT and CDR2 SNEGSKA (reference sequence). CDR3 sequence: CSASGGEETQYF. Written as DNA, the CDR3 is TGCAGTGCTAGTGGGGGGGAGGAGACCCAGTACTTC.

CDR3 in DNA: TGTGCCAGCAGCGAGACAGCCGGGACAGACACCGGGGAGCTGTTTTTT. Protein product: CASSETAGTDTGELFF. This chain links TRBV9 with TRBJ2-2; 7 bases fit TRBD1. V dropped 3 bases and J dropped 3; count of bases not matched to a gene: 8. Germline V lookup: CDR1 SGDLS, CDR2 YYNGEE. The CDR3 has 16 residues.

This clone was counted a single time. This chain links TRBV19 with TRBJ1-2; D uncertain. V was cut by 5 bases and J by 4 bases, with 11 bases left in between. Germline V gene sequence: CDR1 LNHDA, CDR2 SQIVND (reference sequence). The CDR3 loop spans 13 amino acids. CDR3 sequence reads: CASSFLASYGYTF. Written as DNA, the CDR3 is TGTGCCAGTAGTTTCTTGGCCTCCTATGGCTACACCTTC.

CDR3 sequence: CASSVGARTGELFF. The CDR3 DNA is TGTGCCAGCAGTGTGGGGGCTCGGACCGGGGAGCTGTTTTTT. This chain connects TRBV2 to TRBJ2-2; tentatively, D is TRBD1 (6 bases). The CDR3 covers 14 residues. Trimming left V 4 bases short and J 5 bases short, with 11 bases between. The germline V gene has CDR1 SNHLY and CDR2 FYNNEI.

CDR3 sequence: CASSPGGRAGELFF. The CDR3 DNA sequence: TGTGCCAGCAGCCCAGGGGGCAGGGCCGGGGAGCTGTTTTTT. The chain combines TRBV7-2 with TRBJ2-2, with 8 bases identical to TRBD1. The germline gives CDR1 SGHTA, CDR2 FQGNSA. Losses at the gene ends were 5 bases for V and 6 bases for J; bases not matched to a gene: 5. This CDR3 is built from 14 residues.

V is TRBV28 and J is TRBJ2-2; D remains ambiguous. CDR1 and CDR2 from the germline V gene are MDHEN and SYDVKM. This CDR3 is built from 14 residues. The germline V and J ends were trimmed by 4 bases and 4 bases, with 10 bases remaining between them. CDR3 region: CASSYRLTTGELFF. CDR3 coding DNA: TGTGCCAGCAGTTATCGGTTAACCACCGGGGAGCTGTTTTTT.

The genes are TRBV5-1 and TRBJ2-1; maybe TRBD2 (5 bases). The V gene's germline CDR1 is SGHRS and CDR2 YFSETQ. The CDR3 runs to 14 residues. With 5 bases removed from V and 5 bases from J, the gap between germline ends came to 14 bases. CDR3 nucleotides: TGCGCCAGCAGAGGGTTTACTAGGGACAATGAGCAGTTCTTC. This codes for CASRGFTRDNEQFF. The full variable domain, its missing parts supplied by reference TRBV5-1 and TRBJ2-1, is KAGVTQTPRYLIKTRGQQVTLSCSPISGHRSVSWYQQTPGQGLQFLFEYFSETQRNKGNFPGRFSGRQFSNSRSEMNVSTLELGDSALYLCASRGFTRDNEQFFGPGTRLTVL.

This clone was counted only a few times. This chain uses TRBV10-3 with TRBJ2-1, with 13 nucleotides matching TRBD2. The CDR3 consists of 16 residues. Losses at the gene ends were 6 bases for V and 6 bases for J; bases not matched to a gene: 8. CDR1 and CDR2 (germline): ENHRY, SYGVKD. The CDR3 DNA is TGTGCCATCAGCCCGGGACTAGCGGGATCTAGCAATGAGCAGTTCTTC. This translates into CAISPGLAGSSNEQFF.

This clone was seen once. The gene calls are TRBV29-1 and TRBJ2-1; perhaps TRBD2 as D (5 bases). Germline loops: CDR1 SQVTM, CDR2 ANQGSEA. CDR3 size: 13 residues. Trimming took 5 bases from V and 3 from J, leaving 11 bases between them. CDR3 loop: CSVREGGYNEQFF. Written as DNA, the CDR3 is TGCAGCGTTCGAGAGGGTGGCTACAATGAGCAGTTCTTC.

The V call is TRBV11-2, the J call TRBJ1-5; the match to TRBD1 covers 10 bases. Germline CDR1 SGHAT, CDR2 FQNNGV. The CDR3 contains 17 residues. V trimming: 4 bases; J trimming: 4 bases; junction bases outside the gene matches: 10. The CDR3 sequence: CASSSGDRGDRNQPQHF. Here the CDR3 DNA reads TGTGCCAGCAGCTCTGGGGACAGGGGTGATCGAAATCAGCCCCAGCATTTT. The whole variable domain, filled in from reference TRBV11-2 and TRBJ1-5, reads EAGVAQSPRYKIIEKRQSVAFWCNPISGHATLYWYQQILGQGPKLLIQFQNNGVVDDSQLPKDRFSAERLKGVDSTLKIQPAKLEDSAVYLCASSSGDRGDRNQPQHFGDGTRLSIL.

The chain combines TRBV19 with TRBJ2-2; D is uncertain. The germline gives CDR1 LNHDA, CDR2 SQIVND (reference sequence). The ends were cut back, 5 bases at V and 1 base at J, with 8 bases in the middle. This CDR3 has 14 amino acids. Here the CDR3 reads CASSPTGNTGELFF. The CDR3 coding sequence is TGTGCCAGTAGTCCAACCGGGAACACCGGGGAGCTGTTTTTT. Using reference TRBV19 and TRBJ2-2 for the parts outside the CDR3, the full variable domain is DGGITQSPKYLFRKEGQNVTLSCEQNLNHDAMYWYRQDPGQGLRLIYYSQIVNDFQKGDIAEGYSVSREKKESFPLTVTSAQKNPTAFYLCASSPTGNTGELFFGEGSRLTVL.

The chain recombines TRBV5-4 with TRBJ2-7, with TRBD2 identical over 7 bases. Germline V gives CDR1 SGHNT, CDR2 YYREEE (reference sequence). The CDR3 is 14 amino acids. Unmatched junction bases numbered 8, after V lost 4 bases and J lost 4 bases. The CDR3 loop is CASSDTSAGYEQYF. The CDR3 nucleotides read TGTGCCAGCAGCGACACTAGCGCCGGGTACGAGCAGTACTTC.

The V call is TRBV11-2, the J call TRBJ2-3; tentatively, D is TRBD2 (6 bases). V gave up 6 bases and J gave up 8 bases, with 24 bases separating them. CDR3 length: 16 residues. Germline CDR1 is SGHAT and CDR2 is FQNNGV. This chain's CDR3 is CASRGWRDGTYGTQYF. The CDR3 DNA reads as TGTGCCAGCAGGGGGTGGCGGGACGGGACTTATGGTACGCAGTATTTT.

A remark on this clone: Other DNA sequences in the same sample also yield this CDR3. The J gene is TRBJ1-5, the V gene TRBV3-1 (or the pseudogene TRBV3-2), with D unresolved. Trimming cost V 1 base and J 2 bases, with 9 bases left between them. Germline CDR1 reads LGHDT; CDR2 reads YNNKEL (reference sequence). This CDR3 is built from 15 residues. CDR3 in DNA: TGTGCCAGCAGCCAAGGGGTGAGGGGCAATCAGCCCCAGCATTTT. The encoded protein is CASSQGVRGNQPQHF.

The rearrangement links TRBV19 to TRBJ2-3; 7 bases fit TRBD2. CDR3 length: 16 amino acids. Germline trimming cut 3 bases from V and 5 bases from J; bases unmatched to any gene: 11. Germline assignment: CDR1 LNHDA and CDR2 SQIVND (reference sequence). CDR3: CASSIGRLASGDTQYF. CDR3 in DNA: TGTGCCAGTAGTATCGGCCGACTAGCCAGTGGAGATACGCAGTATTTT.